This T cell receptor (beta chain) was retrieved from a study of Ad26.COV2.S vaccination and SARS-CoV-2 variants. The germline V and J ends were trimmed by 6 bases and 5 bases, with 13 bases remaining between them. In germline, CDR1 is SGHAT, CDR2 FQNNGV. CDR3 length equals 14 residues. Documented treatment: roughly 19 received Ad26.COV2.S at low or high dose, single or two shots; five or six received placebo; per-sample allocation not given. Samples were taken on day 63 after the first vaccine or placebo injection. This clone was found once. Assay used: immunoSEQ multiplex PCR; TCRdb lists only in-frame clones, some missing. Here the sample spans over 400,000 clones, about 90% being singletons.

The specimen comprised peripheral blood, sampled in a trial of Ad26.COV2.S vaccine versus placebo. V is TRBV11-2 and J is TRBJ2-2, with D perhaps TRBD1 (6 bases). The receptor's source is a person between 18 and 60 years old who received the Ad26.COV2.S COVID-19 vaccine or a placebo. DNA for the CDR3: TGTGCCAGCAGTTTCCTACAGGGTACCGGGGAGCTGTTTTTT. Translation gives CASSFLQGTGELFF.